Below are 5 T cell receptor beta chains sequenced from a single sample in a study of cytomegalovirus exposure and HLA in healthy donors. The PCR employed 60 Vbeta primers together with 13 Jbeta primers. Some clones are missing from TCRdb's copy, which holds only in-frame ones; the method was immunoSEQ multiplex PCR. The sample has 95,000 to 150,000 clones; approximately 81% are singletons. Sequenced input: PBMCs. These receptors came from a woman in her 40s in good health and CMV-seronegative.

The CDR3 DNA is TGTGCCAGCAGTTTCCGAGGACACCTTAGCTCCTACGAGCAGTACTTC. Protein: CASSFRGHLSSYEQYF. The gene calls are TRBV28 and TRBJ2-7; TRBD1 is a possible D gene (5 bases). The CDR3 spans 16 residues. Trimming removed 3 bases from V and 0 bases from J, with 15 bases in between. The V gene's germline CDR1 is MDHEN and CDR2 SYDVKM. The whole variable domain, remainder taken from reference TRBV28 and TRBJ2-7, is DVKVTQSSRYLVKRTGEKVFLECVQDMDHENMFWYRQDPGLGLRLIYFSYDVKMKEKGDIPEGYSVSREKKERFSLILESASTNQTSMYLCASSFRGHLSSYEQYFGPGTRLTVT.

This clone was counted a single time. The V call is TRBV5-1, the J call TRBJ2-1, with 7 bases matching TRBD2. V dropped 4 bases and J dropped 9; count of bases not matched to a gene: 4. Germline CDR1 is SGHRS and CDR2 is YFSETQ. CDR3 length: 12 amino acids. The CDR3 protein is CASSPRGVEQFF. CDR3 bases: TGCGCCAGCAGCCCTCGGGGGGTTGAGCAGTTCTTC.

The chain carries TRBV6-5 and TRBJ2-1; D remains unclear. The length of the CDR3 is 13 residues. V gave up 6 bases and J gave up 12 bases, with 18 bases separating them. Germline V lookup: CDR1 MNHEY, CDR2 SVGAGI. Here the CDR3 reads CASSRLAQTRQFF. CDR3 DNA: TGTGCCAGCAGCCGATTAGCCCAAACGCGGCAGTTCTTC.

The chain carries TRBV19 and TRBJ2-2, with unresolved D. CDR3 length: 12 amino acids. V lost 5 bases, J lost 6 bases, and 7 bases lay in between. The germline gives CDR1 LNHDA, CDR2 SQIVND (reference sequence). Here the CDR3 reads CASSWSAGELFF. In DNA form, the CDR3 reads TGTGCCAGTAGTTGGTCGGCCGGGGAGCTGTTTTTT. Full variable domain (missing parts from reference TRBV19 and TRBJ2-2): DGGITQSPKYLFRKEGQNVTLSCEQNLNHDAMYWYRQDPGQGLRLIYYSQIVNDFQKGDIAEGYSVSREKKESFPLTVTSAQKNPTAFYLCASSWSAGELFFGEGSRLTVL.

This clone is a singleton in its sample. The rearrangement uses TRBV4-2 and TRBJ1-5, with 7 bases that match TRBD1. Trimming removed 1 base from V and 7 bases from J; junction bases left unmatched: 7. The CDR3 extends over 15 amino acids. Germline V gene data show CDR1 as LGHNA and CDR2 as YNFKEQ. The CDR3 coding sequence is TGTGCCAGCAGCCAAGGGACAGGTGGTTTGCAGCCCCAGCATTTT. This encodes CASSQGTGGLQPQHF.